A selection of T cell receptor beta chains follows, all from one sample in a study of T cells in Graves' hyperthyroidism and ophthalmopathy. TCRdb re-analysed the multiplex PCR reads in MiXCR, keeping a single row per CDR3 protein. The data contain 300,000 to 400,000 distinct CDR3 sequences, roughly 13% of them seen just once; the ten biggest clones take up about 26%. Sequenced material: blood. All receptors derive from a woman in her thirties with Graves' hyperthyroidism. Each CDR3 is given with its conserved first and last residue. Fields, in order: J gene, V gene, CDR3 protein.

J: TRBJ2-7; V: TRBV7-9; CDR3: CASSLEGGREQYF
J: TRBJ2-1; V: TRBV28; CDR3: CASSRNAPWEQFF
J: TRBJ1-3; V: TRBV7-8; CDR3: CASSSRTQGSSGNTIYF
J: TRBJ2-3; V: TRBV29-1; CDR3: CSVSGTSGSGDTQYF
J: TRBJ2-1; V: TRBV2; CDR3: CASSFEGYSYNEQFF
J: TRBJ2-1; V: TRBV6-2/TRBV6-3; CDR3: CASSYGQGSYNEQFF
J: TRBJ1-2; V: TRBV7-6; CDR3: CASSPFTGGDGYTF
J: TRBJ1-1; V: TRBV5-1; CDR3: CASSLGQGVLNTEAFF
J: TRBJ2-5; V: TRBV10-3; CDR3: CAIRPGTGPGTQYF
J: TRBJ1-4; V: TRBV11-2; CDR3: CASSLVPWGASNEKLFF
J: TRBJ2-7; V: TRBV20-1; CDR3: CSARSGIQQYF
J: TRBJ2-5; V: TRBV12-3/TRBV12-4; CDR3: CASSSYETSGQEIQYF
J: TRBJ2-5; V: TRBV5-1; CDR3: CASSLTGRNAIQETQYF
J: TRBJ2-7; V: TRBV9; CDR3: CASSVEGDPYEQYF
J: TRBJ2-1; V: TRBV6-6; CDR3: CASSYMRAGGQFF
J: TRBJ2-7; V: TRBV7-9; CDR3: CASSSDRGFAYEQYF
J: TRBJ1-1; V: TRBV5-1; CDR3: CASSLARGGNTEAFF
J: TRBJ1-5; V: TRBV9; CDR3: CASSVGQAREEPQHF
J: TRBJ1-1; V: TRBV7-9; CDR3: CASSSRQGANTEAFF
J: TRBJ2-7; V: TRBV5-1; CDR3: CASSLQGQGEQYF
J: TRBJ2-3; V: TRBV5-8; CDR3: CASSLERSPDTQYF
J: TRBJ2-5; V: TRBV2; CDR3: CASKLAGGQETQYF
J: TRBJ2-7; V: TRBV25-1; CDR3: CASSLPGTGVNEQYF
J: TRBJ2-7; V: TRBV7-8; CDR3: CASSSQGVTGEQYF
J: TRBJ2-2; V: TRBV12-3/TRBV12-4; CDR3: CASSLAGLAGSTGELFF
J: TRBJ2-1; V: TRBV7-9; CDR3: CASSKAAGVIYEQFF
J: TRBJ2-2; V: TRBV6-1; CDR3: CASLTANTGELFF
J: TRBJ2-1; V: TRBV2; CDR3: CASSYLTEQFF
J: TRBJ1-5; V: TRBV20-1; CDR3: CSARERQGGTISNQPQHF
J: TRBJ2-2; V: TRBV28; CDR3: CASRTPGTSGSSTGELFF
J: TRBJ2-7; V: TRBV30; CDR3: CAWNFGTNNYEQYF
J: TRBJ2-4; V: TRBV7-9; CDR3: CASSLKEGRGAKNIQYF
J: TRBJ2-5; V: TRBV28; CDR3: CASSGETQYF
J: TRBJ2-7; V: TRBV12-3/TRBV12-4; CDR3: CASRDRDRYEQYF
J: TRBJ1-5; V: TRBV6-2/TRBV6-3; CDR3: CASRVGVGNQPQHF
J: TRBJ2-3; V: TRBV20-1; CDR3: CSADSTQGVADTQYF
J: TRBJ1-1; V: TRBV12-3/TRBV12-4; CDR3: CASRGPLTNTEAFF